This T cell receptor beta chain was sequenced in a study of PD-1 blockade in classical Hodgkin lymphoma. Overall study findings and caveats: Nivolumab starters within 1 year of ASCT were excluded. Newly diagnosed patients were reported to exhibit reduced baseline TCR diversity relative to healthy donors.

V lost 9 bases, J lost 2 bases, and 12 bases lay in between. CDR3 size: 13 residues. Germline V CDR1 and CDR2: MNHNY, SVGAGI (reference sequence). Sequencing was performed with immunoSEQ multiplex PCR; in TCRdb, only in-frame clones are kept and a portion is missing. This sample has 4,000 or so clones, with about three fifths found just once. About this clone: Its antigen remains unidentified.

Specified time point: cycle 4 day 1 (C4D1), after less than 7 weeks of nivolumab. No patient escaped relapse after autologous stem cell transplantation, and brentuximab vedotin exposure varied. Magnetic negative selection was used to purify CD8+ T cells from thawed PBMCs. The source of this sequence is a human donor with classical Hodgkin lymphoma. The sequenced sample was CD8+ T cells from blood, obtained before the fourth cycle of nivolumab. The chain joins TRBV6-6 to TRBJ2-3, with D possibly matching TRBD1 (6 bases). CDR3 residues: CASTGHDTDTQYF. The CDR3 DNA follows: TGTGCCAGTACAGGGCACGACACAGATACGCAGTATTTT.